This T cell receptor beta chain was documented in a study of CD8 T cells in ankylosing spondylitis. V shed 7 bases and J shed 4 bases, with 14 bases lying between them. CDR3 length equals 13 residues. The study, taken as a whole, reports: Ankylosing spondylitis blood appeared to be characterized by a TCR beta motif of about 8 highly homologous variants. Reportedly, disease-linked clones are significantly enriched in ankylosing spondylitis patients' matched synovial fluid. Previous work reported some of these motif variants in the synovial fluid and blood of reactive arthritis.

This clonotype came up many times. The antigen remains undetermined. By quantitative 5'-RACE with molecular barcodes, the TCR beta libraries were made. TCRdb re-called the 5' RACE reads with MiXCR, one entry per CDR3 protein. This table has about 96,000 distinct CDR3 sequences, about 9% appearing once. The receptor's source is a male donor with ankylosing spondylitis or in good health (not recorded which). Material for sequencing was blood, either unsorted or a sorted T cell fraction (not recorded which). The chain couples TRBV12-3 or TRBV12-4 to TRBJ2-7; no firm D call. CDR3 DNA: TGTGCCAGCACGCTCGGTGGTGGGTACGAGCAGTACTTC. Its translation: CASTLGGGYEQYF.